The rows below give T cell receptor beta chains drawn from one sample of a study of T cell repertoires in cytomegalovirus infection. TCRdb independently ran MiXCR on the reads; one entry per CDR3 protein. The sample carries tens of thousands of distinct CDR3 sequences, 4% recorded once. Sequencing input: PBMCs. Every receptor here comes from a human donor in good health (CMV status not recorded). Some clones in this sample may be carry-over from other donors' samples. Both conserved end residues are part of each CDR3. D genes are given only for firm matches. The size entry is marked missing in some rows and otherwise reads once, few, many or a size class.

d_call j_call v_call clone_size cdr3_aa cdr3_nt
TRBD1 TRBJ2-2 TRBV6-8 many CASRGQGAGELFF TGTGCCAGCAGGGGACAGGGGGCCGGGGAGCTGTTTTTT
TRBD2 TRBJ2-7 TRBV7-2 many CASSRTGGGMYEQYF TGTGCCAGCAGCAGGACTGGCGGGGGGATGTACGAGCAGTACTTC
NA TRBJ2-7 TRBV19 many CASSTGTELGEQYF TGTGCCAGTAGTACCGGGACGGAACTGGGCGAGCAGTACTTC
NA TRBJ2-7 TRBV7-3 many CASSKGGYEQYF TGTGCCAGCAGCAAAGGGGGCTACGAGCAGTACTTC
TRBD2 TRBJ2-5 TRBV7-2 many CASSLAPSGGVETQYF TGTGCCAGCAGCTTAGCCCCTAGCGGGGGGGTTGAGACCCAGTACTTC
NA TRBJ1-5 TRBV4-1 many CASSQALRQPQHF TGCGCCAGCAGCCAAGCTCTGCGGCAGCCCCAGCATTTT
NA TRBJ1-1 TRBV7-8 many CASSWAVGQNTEAFF TGTGCCAGCAGCTGGGCGGTTGGACAGAACACTGAAGCTTTCTTT
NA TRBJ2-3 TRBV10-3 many CAISPGTSTDTQYF TGTGCCATCAGCCCCGGGACTAGCACAGATACGCAGTATTTT
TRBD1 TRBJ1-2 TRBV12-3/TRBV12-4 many CASSFGQGVDGYTF TGTGCCAGCAGTTTTGGACAGGGCGTTGATGGCTACACCTTC
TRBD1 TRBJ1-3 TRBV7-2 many CASSRDRSDTIYF TGTGCCAGCAGTCGGGACAGGTCGGACACCATATATTTT
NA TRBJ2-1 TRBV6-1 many CASKAPGSYNEQFF TGTGCCAGCAAAGCGCCCGGCTCCTACAATGAGCAGTTCTTC
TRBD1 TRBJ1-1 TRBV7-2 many CASSLKFGTRGRSNTEAFF TGTGCCAGCAGCTTAAAATTTGGTACCAGGGGGCGTTCAAACACTGAAGCTTTCTTT
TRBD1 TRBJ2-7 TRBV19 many CASSVGQGGEQYF TGTGCCAGTAGTGTCGGACAGGGAGGCGAGCAGTACTTC
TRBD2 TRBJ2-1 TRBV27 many CASSGGAPNEQFF TGTGCCAGCAGCGGGGGGGCCCCCAATGAGCAGTTCTTC
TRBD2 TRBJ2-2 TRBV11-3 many CASSLWRGSGELFF TGTGCCAGCAGCTTGTGGCGGGGGTCCGGGGAGCTGTTTTTT
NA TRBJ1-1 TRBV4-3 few CASRQTAFGTEAFF TGCGCCAGCAGACAGACAGCGTTCGGCACTGAAGCTTTCTTT
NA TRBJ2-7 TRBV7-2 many CASSLGTESSYEQYF TGTGCCAGCAGCTTAGGGACAGAGTCCTCCTACGAGCAGTACTTC
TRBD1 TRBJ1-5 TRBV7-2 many CASSHGTVNQPQHF TGTGCCAGCAGCCACGGGACAGTTAATCAGCCCCAGCATTTT
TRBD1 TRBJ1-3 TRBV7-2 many CASSAAGTGAGNTIYF TGTGCCAGCAGCGCCGCCGGGACAGGGGCTGGAAACACCATATATTTT
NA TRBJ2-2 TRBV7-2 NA CASSLEGPPYAGELFF TGTGCCAGCAGCCTAGAGGGTCCCCCATACGCGGGGGAGCTGTTTTTT
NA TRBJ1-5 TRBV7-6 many CASSKDGVLAQHF TGTGCCAGCAGCAAGGACGGGGTTTTGGCCCAGCATTTT
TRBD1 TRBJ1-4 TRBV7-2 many CASKAEGTGGKLFF TGTGCCAGCAAAGCGGAAGGGACAGGTGGAAAACTGTTTTTT
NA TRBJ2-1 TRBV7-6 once CASSTIQGGDYNEQFF TGTGCCAGCAGCACTATACAGGGGGGGGACTACAATGAGCAGTTCTTC
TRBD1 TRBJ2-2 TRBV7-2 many CASRANPGQSRTGELFF TGTGCCAGCAGGGCAAATCCGGGACAGTCCCGAACTGGGGAGCTGTTTTTT
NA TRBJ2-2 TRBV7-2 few CASSLVWPPTGELFF TGTGCCAGCAGCTTAGTCTGGCCGCCCACCGGGGAGCTGTTTTTT
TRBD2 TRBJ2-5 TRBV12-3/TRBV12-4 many CASSFAGGGETQYF TGTGCCAGCAGTTTCGCGGGGGGCGGTGAGACCCAGTACTTC
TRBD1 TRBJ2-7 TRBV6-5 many CASSYSVQGEYEQYF TGTGCCAGCAGTTACTCGGTCCAGGGGGAATACGAGCAGTACTTC
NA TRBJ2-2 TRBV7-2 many CASSLVGSSTGELFF TGTGCCAGCAGCTTAGTTGGGTCCTCCACCGGGGAGCTGTTTTTT
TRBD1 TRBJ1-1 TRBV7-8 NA CASSPDRGRNTEAFF TGTGCCAGCAGCCCGGACAGGGGGCGAAACACTGAAGCTTTCTTT
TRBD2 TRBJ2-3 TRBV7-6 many CASSLGGKGRDTQYF TGTGCCAGCAGCTTGGGGGGGAAGGGCCGGGATACGCAGTATTTT
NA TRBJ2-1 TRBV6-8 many CASRSGVYNEQFF TGTGCCAGCAGGAGCGGAGTATACAATGAGCAGTTCTTC
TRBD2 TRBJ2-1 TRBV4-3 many CASSPLAGSSYNEQFF TGCGCCAGCAGCCCTTTAGCGGGGAGCTCCTACAATGAGCAGTTCTTC
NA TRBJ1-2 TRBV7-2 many CASSSGTLLTNYGYTF TGTGCCAGCAGCTCCGGGACCTTACTGACTAACTATGGCTACACCTTC